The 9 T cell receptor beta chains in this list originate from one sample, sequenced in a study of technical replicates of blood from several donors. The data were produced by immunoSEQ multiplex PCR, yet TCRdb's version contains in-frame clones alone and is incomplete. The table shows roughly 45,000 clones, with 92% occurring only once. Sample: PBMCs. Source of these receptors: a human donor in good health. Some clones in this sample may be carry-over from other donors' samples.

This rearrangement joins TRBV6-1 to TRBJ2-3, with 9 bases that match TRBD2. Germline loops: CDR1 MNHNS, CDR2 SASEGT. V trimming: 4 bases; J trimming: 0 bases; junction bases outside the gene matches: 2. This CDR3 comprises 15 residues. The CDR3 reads CASSVLAGSTDTQYF. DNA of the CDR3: TGTGCCAGCAGTGTGCTAGCGGGGAGCACAGATACGCAGTATTTT.

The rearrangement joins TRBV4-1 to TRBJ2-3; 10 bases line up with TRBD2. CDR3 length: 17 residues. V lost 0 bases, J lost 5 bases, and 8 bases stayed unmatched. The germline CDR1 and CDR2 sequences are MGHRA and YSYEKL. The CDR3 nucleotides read TGCGCCAGCAGCCAAGATGCGAGCGGGGGGGCCAGAGATACGCAGTATTTT. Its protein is CASSQDASGGARDTQYF.

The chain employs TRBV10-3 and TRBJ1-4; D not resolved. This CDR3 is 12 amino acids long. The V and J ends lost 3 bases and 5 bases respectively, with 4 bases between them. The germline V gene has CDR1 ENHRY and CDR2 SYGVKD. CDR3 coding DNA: TGTGCCATCAGTGATCCAAATGAAAAACTGTTTTTT. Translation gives CAISDPNEKLFF.

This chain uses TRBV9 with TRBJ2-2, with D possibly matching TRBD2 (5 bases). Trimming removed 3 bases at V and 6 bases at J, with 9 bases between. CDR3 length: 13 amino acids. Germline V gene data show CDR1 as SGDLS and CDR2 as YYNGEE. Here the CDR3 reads CASSGTGAGELFF. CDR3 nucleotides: TGTGCCAGCAGCGGGACTGGGGCCGGGGAGCTGTTTTTT.

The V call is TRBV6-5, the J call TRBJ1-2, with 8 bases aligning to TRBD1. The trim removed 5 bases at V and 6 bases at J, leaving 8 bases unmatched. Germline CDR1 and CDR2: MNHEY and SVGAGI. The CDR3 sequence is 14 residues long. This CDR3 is CASSPQYRGNGYTF. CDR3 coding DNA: TGTGCCAGCAGTCCACAGTACAGGGGGAATGGCTACACCTTC.

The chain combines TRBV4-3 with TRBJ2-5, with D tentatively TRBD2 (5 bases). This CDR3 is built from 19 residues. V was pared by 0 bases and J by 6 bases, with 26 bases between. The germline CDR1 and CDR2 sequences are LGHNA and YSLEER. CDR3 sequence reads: CASSQDPGCLALREKTQYF. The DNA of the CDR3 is TGCGCCAGCAGCCAAGATCCAGGTTGTCTAGCTCTTCGGGAAAAGACCCAGTACTTC.

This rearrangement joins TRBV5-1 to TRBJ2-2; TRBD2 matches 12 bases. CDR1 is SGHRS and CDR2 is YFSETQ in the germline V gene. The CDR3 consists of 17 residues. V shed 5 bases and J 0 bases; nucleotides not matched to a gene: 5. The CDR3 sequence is CASRSTSGSPNTGELFF. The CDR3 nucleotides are TGCGCCAGCAGATCGACTAGCGGGAGCCCGAACACCGGGGAGCTGTTTTTT.

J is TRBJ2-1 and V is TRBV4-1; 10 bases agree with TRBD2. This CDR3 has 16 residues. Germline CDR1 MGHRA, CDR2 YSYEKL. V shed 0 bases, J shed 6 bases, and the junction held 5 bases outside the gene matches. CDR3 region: CASSQDSGGRANEQFF. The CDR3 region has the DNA TGCGCCAGCAGCCAAGATAGCGGGGGGAGGGCCAATGAGCAGTTCTTC.

The CDR3, as DNA: TGTGCCAGCAGCTTAGGACAGGGGATAGGGACTGAAGCTTTCTTT. Translating it yields CASSLGQGIGTEAFF. The chain joins TRBV7-9 to TRBJ1-1; 8 bases align to TRBD1. The CDR3 has 15 amino acids. Germline-derived CDR1 and CDR2 are SEHNR and FQNEAQ (reference sequence). The V segment lost 1 base and the J segment 5 bases; nucleotides outside the gene matches: 6.